This T cell receptor beta chain derives from a study of blood T cell repertoires in COVID-19 (dated by TCRdb to 2019 to 2021). About the full investigation: Collaborator samples came from the United States, Italy and Spain and covered acute and convalescent phases of COVID-19. The prospective study material was composed of cDNA or gDNA derived from T cells, B-cell-depleted T cells, or PBMCs. Subjects who had been exposed to COVID-19, were actively infected with it, or had recovered from it provided the deeply sampled blood TCRbeta repertoires that made up the dataset. The repertoires were made available in a free public database intended to serve as a resource for research on the immune response to SARS-CoV-2. The samples were drawn from two sources: the first 160 participants of the ongoing ImmuneRACE study, and about 1,300 subjects contributed by 6 global collaborators. A de-identified subject ID, COVID-19 status, age in years and sex were almost always included in the sample metadata. Where available, HLA class I and class II types were obtained from metadata supplied by the sample provider rather than from assay-based typing. Points the paper makes about the study in general: Clinical and demographic metadata were provided uncurated, with the amount varying by source and participant.

This clone was observed at least ten times. This clone's antigen is unknown. No much larger clonotype is one base removed from it; base qualities were not supplied. TCRbeta CDR3 regions were amplified from genomic DNA by means of the immunoSEQ Assay, a bias-controlled multiplex PCR. Per the authors' processing: Within the assay, amplification of reference gene primers was used to estimate how many nucleated cells each sample contained. To quantify the absolute abundance of each unique TCRbeta CDR3 rearrangement, sequence reads were collapsed and filtered. For each sample, productive Simpson clonality was calculated by taking the square root of Simpson's diversity index across productive rearrangements. Not all clones reach the TCRdb copy of this immuneACCESS table, which keeps in-frame sequences only. Checked studies attribute under half of the gap to unresolved V genes and leave the rest unexplained. V and J calls and clone size are copied from that table; D and trimming were computed from the DNA. The sample data list 250,000 to 300,000 clones, and about nine tenths of these were observed just once. The ten largest make up about 2.2% of the sample.

Another Seattle source contributed samples from volunteer blood donors who had recovered from COVID-19. The collaborating institutions used their own protocols to collect whole blood in K2EDTA tubes. For TCRbeta analysis, collaborators shipped samples as frozen whole blood, isolated PBMCs, or DNA extracted from either of those sample types. This receptor was identified in a woman aged 45-59 years who had recovered from COVID-19. Sequenced: peripheral blood.

The CDR3 corresponds to CASSTLAGGEQYF. The sequenced DNA: TGTGCCAGCAGCACCCTAGCGGGGGGGGAGCAGTACTTC. This sequence uses TRBV7-9 and TRBJ2-7; TRBD2 fits 12 bases in the junction. The CDR3, from cysteine to phenylalanine, totals 13 residues. Of the read, only the CDR3 DNA is kept; its 39 bases are in frame from base 1. The germline V gene (reference sequence) yields SEHNR for CDR1 and FQNEAQ for CDR2. The germline V and J ends show losses of 5 bases and 7 bases respectively, and no gene match explains 3 bases of the junction.